This TCR beta chain was found in a study of blood T cell repertoires in COVID-19. Study information: Sources were T cells, B-cell-depleted T cells, or PBMCs; the material itself was cDNA or gDNA.

Germline V gene data show CDR1 as SQVTM and CDR2 as ANQGSEA. The CDR3 covers 16 residues. Germline trimming cut 5 bases from V and 5 bases from J; bases unmatched to any gene: 12. Libraries were prepared by immunoSEQ multiplex PCR; TCRdb keeps only in-frame clonotypes and omits some of them. The top ten hold around 6.1% of the sample, which has 150,000 or so clones, around 87% seen once. The sequence was obtained from a man older than 75 with acute or convalescent COVID-19. The chain carries TRBV29-1 and TRBJ2-2; 9 positions agree with TRBD2. Input material: peripheral blood. As DNA, the CDR3 is TGCAGCGTTTACAGAAGAGCGGGGGGTTGGACCGGGGAGCTGTTTTTT. As protein: CSVYRRAGGWTGELFF.